This T cell receptor beta chain comes out of a study of blood T cell repertoires in COVID-19. Overall study: COVID-19 samples, acute and convalescent, were from the United States, Italy and Spain. Sources were T cells, B-cell-depleted T cells, or PBMCs; the material itself was cDNA or gDNA.

Germline values: CDR1 SGHTA, CDR2 FQGNSA. V dropped 5 bases and J dropped 1 base, with 14 bases sitting between them. This CDR3 has 15 residues. In the original workflow: Cell counts per sample came from amplifying reference gene primers. Data came from immunoSEQ multiplex PCR; TCRdb stores just in-frame clones and leaves some out. V and J calls and clone size are given by that table; D and trimming were obtained from the DNA. The repertoire includes roughly 110,000 clones, approximately 88% of them detected once, and about 4.2% sits in the top ten. Sample: peripheral blood. The sequence derives from a human donor in a cohort sampled during active COVID-19. The chain couples TRBV7-2 to TRBJ1-1, with a possible D match to TRBD1 (6 bases). CDR3 in DNA: TGTGCCAGCAGCCTACAGGGAGCTTCGAACACTGAAGCTTTCTTT. Its translation is CASSLQGASNTEAFF.